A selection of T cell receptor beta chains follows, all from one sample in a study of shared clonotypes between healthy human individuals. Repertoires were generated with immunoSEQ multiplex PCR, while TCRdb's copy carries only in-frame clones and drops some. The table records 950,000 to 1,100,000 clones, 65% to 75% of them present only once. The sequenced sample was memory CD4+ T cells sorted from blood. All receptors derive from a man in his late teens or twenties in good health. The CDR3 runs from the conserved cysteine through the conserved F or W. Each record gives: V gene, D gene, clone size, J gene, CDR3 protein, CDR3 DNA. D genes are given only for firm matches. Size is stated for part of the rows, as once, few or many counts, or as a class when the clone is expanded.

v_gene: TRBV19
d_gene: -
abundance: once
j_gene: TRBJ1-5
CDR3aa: CASSTVRDSNQPQHF
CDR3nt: TGTGCCAGTAGTACGGTTCGAGATAGCAATCAGCCCCAGCATTTT

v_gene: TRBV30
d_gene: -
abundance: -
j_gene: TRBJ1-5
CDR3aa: CAWSVPRGGSPQHF
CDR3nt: TGTGCCTGGAGTGTCCCCAGAGGGGGATCGCCCCAGCATTTT

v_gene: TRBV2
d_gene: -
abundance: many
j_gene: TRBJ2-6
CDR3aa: CASSPFSGANVLTF
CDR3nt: TGTGCCAGCAGTCCTTTCTCTGGGGCCAACGTCCTGACTTTC

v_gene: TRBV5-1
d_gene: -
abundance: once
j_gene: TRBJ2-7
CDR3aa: CASSFDTGSSYEQYF
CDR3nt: TGCGCCAGCAGCTTCGATACAGGGAGCTCCTACGAGCAGTACTTC

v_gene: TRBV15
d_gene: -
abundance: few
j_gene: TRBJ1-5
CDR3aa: CATSRGRTGNQPQHF
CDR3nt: TGTGCCACCAGCAGGGGTAGGACAGGCAATCAGCCCCAGCATTTT

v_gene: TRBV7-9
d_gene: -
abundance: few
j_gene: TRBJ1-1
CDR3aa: CASSRRTDMNTEAFF
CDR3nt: TGTGCCAGCAGCCGACGGACGGATATGAACACTGAAGCTTTCTTT

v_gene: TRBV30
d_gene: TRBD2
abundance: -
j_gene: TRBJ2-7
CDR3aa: CAWSVPRGLYEQYF
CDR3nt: TGTGCCTGGAGTGTACCCCGGGGACTATACGAGCAGTACTTC

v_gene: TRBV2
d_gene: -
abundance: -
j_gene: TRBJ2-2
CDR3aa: CASTPGHNTGELFF
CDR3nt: TGTGCCAGCACCCCGGGACATAACACCGGGGAGCTGTTTTTT

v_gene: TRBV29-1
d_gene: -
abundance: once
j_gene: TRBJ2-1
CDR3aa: CSVEVGLVGAPSYNEQFF
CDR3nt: TGCAGCGTTGAAGTCGGGCTAGTTGGCGCCCCCTCCTACAATGAGCAGTTCTTC

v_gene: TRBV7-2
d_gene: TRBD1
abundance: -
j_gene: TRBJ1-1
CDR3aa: CASSLGQGAEAFF
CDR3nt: TGTGCCAGCAGCCTTGGACAGGGGGCGGAAGCTTTCTTT

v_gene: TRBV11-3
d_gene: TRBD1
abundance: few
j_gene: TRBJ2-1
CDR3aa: CASSPDRSGGEQFF
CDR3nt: TGTGCCAGCAGCCCAGACAGGTCAGGGGGTGAGCAGTTCTTC

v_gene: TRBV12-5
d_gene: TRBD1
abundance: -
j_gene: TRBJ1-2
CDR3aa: CASGLGTGTFYGYTF
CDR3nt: TGTGCTAGTGGTTTGGGGACAGGGACCTTCTATGGCTACACCTTC

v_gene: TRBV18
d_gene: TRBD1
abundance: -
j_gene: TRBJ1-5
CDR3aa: CASSHADRVGNQPQHF
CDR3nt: TGTGCCAGCTCACACGCGGACAGGGTTGGCAATCAGCCCCAGCATTTT

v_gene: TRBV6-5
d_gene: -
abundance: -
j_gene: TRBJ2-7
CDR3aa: CASSWAGATSFYEQYF
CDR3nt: TGTGCCAGCAGTTGGGCAGGGGCGACTTCCTTTTACGAGCAGTACTTC

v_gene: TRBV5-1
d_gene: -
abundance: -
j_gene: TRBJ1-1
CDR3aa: CASSQVRANTEAFF
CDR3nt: TGCGCCAGCAGCCAGGTCCGGGCGAACACTGAAGCTTTCTTT

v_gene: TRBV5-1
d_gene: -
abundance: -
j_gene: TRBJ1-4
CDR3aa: CASSVDSSTNEKLFF
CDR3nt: TGCGCCAGCAGCGTGGACAGTTCAACTAATGAAAAACTGTTTTTT

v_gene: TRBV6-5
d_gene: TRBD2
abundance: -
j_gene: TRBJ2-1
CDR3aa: CASSYETSGYNEQFF
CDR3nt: TGTGCCAGCAGTTACGAGACTAGCGGGTACAATGAGCAGTTCTTC

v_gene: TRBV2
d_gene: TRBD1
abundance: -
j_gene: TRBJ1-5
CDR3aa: CASRPTGGGNQPQHF
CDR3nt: TGTGCCAGCAGACCAACAGGGGGAGGCAATCAGCCCCAGCATTTT

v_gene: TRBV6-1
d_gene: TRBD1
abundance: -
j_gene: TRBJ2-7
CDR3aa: CASISQGVGTVQYF
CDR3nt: TGTGCCAGCATATCCCAGGGGGTTGGAACAGTGCAGTACTTC

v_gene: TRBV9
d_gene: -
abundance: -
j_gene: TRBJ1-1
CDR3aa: CASSVLVNTEAFF
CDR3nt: TGTGCCAGCAGCGTACTGGTGAACACTGAAGCTTTCTTT

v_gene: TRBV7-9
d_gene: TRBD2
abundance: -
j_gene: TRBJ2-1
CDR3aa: CASSFGTSGVNEQFF
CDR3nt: TGTGCCAGCAGCTTTGGGACTAGCGGGGTCAATGAGCAGTTCTTC

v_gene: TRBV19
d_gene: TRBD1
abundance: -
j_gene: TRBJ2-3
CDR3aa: CASSRAGGGTDTQYF
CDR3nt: TGTGCCAGTAGCAGAGCAGGGGGCGGCACAGATACGCAGTATTTT

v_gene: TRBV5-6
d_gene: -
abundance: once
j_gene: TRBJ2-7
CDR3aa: CASSLVLRISDEQYF
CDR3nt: TGTGCCAGCAGCTTGGTTTTAAGGATTTCAGACGAGCAGTACTTC

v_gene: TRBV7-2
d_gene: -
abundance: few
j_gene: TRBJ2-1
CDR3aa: CASSPRLGSYNEQFF
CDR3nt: TGTGCCAGCAGCCCTCGGTTGGGCTCCTACAATGAGCAGTTCTTC

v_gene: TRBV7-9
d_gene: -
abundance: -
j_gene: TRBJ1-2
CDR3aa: CASSLSDGYTF
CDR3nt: TGTGCCAGCAGCTTATCAGATGGCTACACCTTC

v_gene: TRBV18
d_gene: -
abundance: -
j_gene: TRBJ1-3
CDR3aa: CASSPGAQERTSGNTIYF
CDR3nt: TGTGCCAGCTCACCGGGGGCGCAGGAAAGAACCTCTGGAAACACCATATATTTT

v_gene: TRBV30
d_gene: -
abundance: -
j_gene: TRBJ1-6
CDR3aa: CAWSAFTGNNSPLHF
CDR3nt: TGTGCCTGGAGTGCCTTCACAGGGAATAATTCACCCCTCCACTTT

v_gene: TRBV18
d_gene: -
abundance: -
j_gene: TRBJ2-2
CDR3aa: CASSPPGGAGELFF
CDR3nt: TGTGCCAGCTCACCACCGGGGGGAGCCGGGGAGCTGTTTTTT

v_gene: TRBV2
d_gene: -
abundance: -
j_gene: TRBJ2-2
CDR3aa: CASSVDSGELFF
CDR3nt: TGTGCCAGCAGTGTAGACAGCGGGGAGCTGTTTTTT

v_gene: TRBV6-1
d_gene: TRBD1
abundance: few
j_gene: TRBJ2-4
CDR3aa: CASSEKPGTGGSVAKNIQYF
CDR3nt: TGTGCCAGCAGTGAGAAGCCCGGGACAGGGGGATCAGTAGCCAAAAACATTCAGTACTTC

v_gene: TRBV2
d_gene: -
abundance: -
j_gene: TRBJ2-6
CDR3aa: CASSVDSSGANVLTF
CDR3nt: TGTGCCAGCAGCGTTGACAGCTCTGGGGCCAACGTCCTGACTTTC

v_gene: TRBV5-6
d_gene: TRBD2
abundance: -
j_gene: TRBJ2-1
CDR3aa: CASSLGAASGGYNEQFF
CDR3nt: TGTGCCAGCAGCTTGGGGGCAGCTAGCGGGGGCTACAATGAGCAGTTCTTC

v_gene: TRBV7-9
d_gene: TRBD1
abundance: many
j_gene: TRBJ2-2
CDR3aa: CASSWATGVIGELFF
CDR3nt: TGTGCCAGCAGCTGGGCGACAGGGGTAATCGGGGAGCTGTTTTTT

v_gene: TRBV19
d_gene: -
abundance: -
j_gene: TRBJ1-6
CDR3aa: CASTPGLNSPLHF
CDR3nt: TGTGCCAGTACCCCCGGGCTTAATTCACCCCTCCACTTT

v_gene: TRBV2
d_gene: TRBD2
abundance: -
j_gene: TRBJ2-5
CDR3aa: CASSEVPSGGQETQYF
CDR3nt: TGTGCCAGCAGTGAAGTGCCTAGCGGCGGCCAAGAGACCCAGTACTTC

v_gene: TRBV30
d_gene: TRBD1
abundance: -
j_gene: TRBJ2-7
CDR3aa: CAWRPPGTGSYEQYF
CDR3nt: TGTGCCTGGAGACCCCCCGGGACAGGCTCCTACGAGCAGTACTTC

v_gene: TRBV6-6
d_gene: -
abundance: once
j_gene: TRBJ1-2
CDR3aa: CASSSSGDGYTF
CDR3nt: TGTGCCAGCAGTTCTAGTGGGGATGGCTACACCTTC

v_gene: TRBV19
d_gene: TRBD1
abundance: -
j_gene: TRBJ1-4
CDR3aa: CASSIAGQGRSEKLFF
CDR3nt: TGTGCCAGTAGTATTGCGGGACAGGGGAGGAGTGAAAAACTGTTTTTT

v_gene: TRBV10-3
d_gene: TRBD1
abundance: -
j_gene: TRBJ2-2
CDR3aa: CAISAGGEYFGELFF
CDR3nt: TGTGCCATCAGTGCAGGGGGCGAATATTTCGGGGAGCTGTTTTTT

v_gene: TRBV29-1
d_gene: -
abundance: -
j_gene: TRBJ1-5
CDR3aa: CSVGGSNQPQHF
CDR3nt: TGCAGCGTTGGAGGCTCGAATCAGCCCCAGCATTTT

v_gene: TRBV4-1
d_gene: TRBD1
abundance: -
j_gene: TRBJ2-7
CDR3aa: CASSGRDRGNYEQYF
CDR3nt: TGCGCCAGCAGCGGCCGGGACAGGGGAAACTACGAGCAGTACTTC